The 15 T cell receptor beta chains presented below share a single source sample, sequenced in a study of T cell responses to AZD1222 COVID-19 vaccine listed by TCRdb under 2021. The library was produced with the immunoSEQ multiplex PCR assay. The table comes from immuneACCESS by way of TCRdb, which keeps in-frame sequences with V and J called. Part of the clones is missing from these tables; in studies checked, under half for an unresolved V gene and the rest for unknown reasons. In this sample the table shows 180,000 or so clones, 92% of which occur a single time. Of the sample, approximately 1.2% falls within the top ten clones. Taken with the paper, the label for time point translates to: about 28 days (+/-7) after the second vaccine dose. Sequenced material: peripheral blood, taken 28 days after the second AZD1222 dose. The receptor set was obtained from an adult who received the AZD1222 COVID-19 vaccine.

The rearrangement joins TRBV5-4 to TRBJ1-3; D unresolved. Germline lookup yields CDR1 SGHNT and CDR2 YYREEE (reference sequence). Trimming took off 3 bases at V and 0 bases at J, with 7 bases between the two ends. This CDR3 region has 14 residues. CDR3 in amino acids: CASSYGNSGNTIYF. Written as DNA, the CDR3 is TGTGCCAGCAGCTACGGAAACTCTGGAAACACCATATATTTT. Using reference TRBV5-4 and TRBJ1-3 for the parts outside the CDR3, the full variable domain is ETGVTQSPTHLIKTRGQQVTLRCSSQSGHNTVSWYQQALGQGPQFIFQYYREEENGRGNFPPRFSGLQFPNYSSELNVNALELDDSALYLCASSYGNSGNTIYFGEGSWLTVV.

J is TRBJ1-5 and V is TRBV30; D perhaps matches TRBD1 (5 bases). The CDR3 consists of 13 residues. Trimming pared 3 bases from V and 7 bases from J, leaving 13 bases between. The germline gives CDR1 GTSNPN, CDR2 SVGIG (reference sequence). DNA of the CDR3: TGTGCCTGGAGCCCGGGGGTGGAGCAGCCCCAGCATTTT. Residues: CAWSPGVEQPQHF.

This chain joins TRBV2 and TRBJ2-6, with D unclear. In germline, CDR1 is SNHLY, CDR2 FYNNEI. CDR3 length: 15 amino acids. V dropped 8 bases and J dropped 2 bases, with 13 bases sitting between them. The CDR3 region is CASSLGYAGANVLTF. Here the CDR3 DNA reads TGTGCCAGCTCCTTAGGGTACGCTGGGGCCAACGTCCTGACTTTC.

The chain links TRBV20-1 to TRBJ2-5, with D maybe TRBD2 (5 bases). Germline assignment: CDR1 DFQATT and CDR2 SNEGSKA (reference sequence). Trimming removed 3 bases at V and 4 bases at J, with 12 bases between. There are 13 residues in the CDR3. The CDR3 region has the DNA TGCAGTGCTAGTAGAACTAGTCGAGAGACCCAGTACTTC. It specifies CSASRTSRETQYF.

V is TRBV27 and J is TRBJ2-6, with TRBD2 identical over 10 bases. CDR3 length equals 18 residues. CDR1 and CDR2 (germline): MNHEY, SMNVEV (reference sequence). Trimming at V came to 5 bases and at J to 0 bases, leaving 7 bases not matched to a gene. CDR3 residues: CASSRRLAGASGANVLTF. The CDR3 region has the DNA TGTGCCAGCAGTCGAAGACTAGCGGGCGCCTCTGGGGCCAACGTCCTGACTTTC.

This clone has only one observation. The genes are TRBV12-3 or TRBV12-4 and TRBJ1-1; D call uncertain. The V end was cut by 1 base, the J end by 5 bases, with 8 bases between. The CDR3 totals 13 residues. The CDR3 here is CASSLGESTEAFF. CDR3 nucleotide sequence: TGTGCCAGCAGTTTAGGGGAGAGTACTGAAGCTTTCTTT.

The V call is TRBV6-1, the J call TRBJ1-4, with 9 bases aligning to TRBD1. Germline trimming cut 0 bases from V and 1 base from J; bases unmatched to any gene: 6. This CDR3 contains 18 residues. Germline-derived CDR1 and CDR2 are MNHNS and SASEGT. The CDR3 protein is CASSEAGTGRLTNEKLFF. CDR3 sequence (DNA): TGTGCCAGCAGTGAAGCGGGGACAGGGAGGCTAACTAATGAAAAACTGTTTTTT.

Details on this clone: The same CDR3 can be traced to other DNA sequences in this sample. The CDR3 DNA is TGTGCCAGCAGCCAAGGTCGTGGAAACACCATATATTTT. It specifies CASSQGRGNTIYF. This chain joins TRBV3-1 (or the pseudogene TRBV3-2) and TRBJ1-3; unclear D gene. V lost 1 base to trimming and J lost 3 bases, with 4 bases between them. CDR1 is LGHDT and CDR2 is YNNKEL in the germline V gene (reference sequence). The CDR3 is 13 amino acids.

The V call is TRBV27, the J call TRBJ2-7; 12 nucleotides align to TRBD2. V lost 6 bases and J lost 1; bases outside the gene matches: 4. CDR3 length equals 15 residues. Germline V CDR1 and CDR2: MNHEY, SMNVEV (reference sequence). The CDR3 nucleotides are TGTGCCAGCAGGACTAGCGGGAGTCTTTCCTACGAGCAGTACTTC. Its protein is CASRTSGSLSYEQYF.

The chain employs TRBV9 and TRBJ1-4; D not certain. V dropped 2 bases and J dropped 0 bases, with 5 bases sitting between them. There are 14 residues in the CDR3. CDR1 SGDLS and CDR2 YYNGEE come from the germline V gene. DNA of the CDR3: TGTGCCAGCAGCGTCGGGACAACTAATGAAAAACTGTTTTTT. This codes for CASSVGTTNEKLFF.

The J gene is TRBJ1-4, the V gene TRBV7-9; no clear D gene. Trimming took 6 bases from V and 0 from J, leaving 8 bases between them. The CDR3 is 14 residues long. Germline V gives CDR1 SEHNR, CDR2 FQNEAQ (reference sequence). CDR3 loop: CASRSAATNEKLFF. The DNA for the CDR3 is TGTGCCAGCAGATCAGCTGCAACTAATGAAAAACTGTTTTTT.

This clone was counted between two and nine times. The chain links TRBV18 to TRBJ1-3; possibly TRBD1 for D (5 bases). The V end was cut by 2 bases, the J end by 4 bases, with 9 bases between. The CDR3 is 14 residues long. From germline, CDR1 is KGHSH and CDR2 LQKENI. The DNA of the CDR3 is TGTGCCAGCTCACCAGGGGCTCACGGAAACACCATATATTTT. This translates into CASSPGAHGNTIYF.

For the CDR3, the DNA is TGTGCCAGCAGCTTAAGCCTCACTAGCGGCCCTTTGGATACGCAGTATTTT. Translation gives CASSLSLTSGPLDTQYF. The chain joins TRBV7-9 to TRBJ2-3; TRBD2 aligns across 8 bases. Germline V lookup: CDR1 SEHNR, CDR2 FQNEAQ (reference sequence). The J segment lost 6 bases and the V segment lost 2 bases, leaving 13 bases of the junction unmatched. The CDR3 is 17 amino acids.

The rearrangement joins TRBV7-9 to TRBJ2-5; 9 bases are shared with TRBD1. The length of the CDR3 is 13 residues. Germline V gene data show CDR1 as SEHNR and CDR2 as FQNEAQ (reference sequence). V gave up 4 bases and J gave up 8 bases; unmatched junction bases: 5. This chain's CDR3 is CASSSQTGGTQYF. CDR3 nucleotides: TGTGCCAGCAGCTCCCAGACAGGGGGTACCCAGTACTTC. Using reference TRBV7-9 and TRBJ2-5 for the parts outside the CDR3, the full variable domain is DTGVSQNPRHKITKRGQNVTFRCDPISEHNRLYWYRQTLGQGPEFLTYFQNEAQLEKSRLLSDRFSAERPKGSFSTLEIQRTEQGDSAMYLCASSSQTGGTQYFGPGTRLLVL.

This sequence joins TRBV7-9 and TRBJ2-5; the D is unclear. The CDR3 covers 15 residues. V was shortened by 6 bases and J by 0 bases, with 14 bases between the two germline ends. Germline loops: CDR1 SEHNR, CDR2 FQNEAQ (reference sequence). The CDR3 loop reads CASSPAGLYQETQYF. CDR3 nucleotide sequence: TGTGCCAGCAGTCCGGCAGGATTATACCAAGAGACCCAGTACTTC.